This is a list of T cell receptor beta chains from one sample in a study of cytomegalovirus exposure and HLA in healthy donors. Assay used: immunoSEQ multiplex PCR; TCRdb lists only in-frame clones, some missing. This listing includes some 60,000 clones. Sequencing was carried out using PBMCs. These receptors all stem from a man aged 25-45 years in good health and CMV-seropositive. Both conserved end residues are part of each CDR3. The D gene is left open where the match is weak. Clone sizes are given selectively: once, few, many, or a class where the clone is expanded.

CDR3nt: TGTGCCAGCACTCCTCAGGGGGTCTATGGCTACACCTTC
CDR3aa: CASTPQGVYGYTF
len: 13
v_gene: TRBV6-6
abundance: NA
j_gene: TRBJ1-2
d_gene: TRBD1

CDR3nt: TGTGCCAGCAGTGACAACGTAGGGGGCTACAATGAGCAGTTCTTC
CDR3aa: CASSDNVGGYNEQFF
len: 15
v_gene: TRBV6-4
abundance: medium-sized
j_gene: TRBJ2-1
d_gene: NA

CDR3nt: TGCGCCAGCCGGGAGCATACTAGGATTGGCTACACCTTC
CDR3aa: CASREHTRIGYTF
len: 13
v_gene: TRBV5-1
abundance: NA
j_gene: TRBJ1-2
d_gene: NA

CDR3nt: TGTGCCAGCTCACCTGGGCTAGCGGGTTACAATGAGCAGTTCTTC
CDR3aa: CASSPGLAGYNEQFF
len: 15
v_gene: TRBV18
abundance: NA
j_gene: TRBJ2-1
d_gene: TRBD2

CDR3nt: TGTGCCAGCAGAAATTGGAAGGGGGCGAATTATGGCTACACCTTC
CDR3aa: CASRNWKGANYGYTF
len: 15
v_gene: TRBV6-5
abundance: NA
j_gene: TRBJ1-2
d_gene: TRBD1

CDR3nt: TGTGCCAGCAGCTTAGTTGCCGGGGTCAGCTCCTACGAGCAGTACTTC
CDR3aa: CASSLVAGVSSYEQYF
len: 16
v_gene: TRBV7-9
abundance: NA
j_gene: TRBJ2-7
d_gene: NA

CDR3nt: TGTGCCACCGAGATGAGGGAGGGGGCAGATACGCAGTATTTT
CDR3aa: CATEMREGADTQYF
len: 14
v_gene: TRBV2
abundance: NA
j_gene: TRBJ2-3
d_gene: NA

CDR3nt: TGTGCCAGCAGCCCGGAGGGTTGGGGGGAGCTGAACACCGGGGAGCTGTTTTTT
CDR3aa: CASSPEGWGELNTGELFF
len: 18
v_gene: TRBV7-6
abundance: NA
j_gene: TRBJ2-2
d_gene: NA

CDR3nt: TGTGCCAGCAGCCAAGAAGATGTGAGGGACAGCCCCACAGATACGCAGTATTTT
CDR3aa: CASSQEDVRDSPTDTQYF
len: 18
v_gene: TRBV14
abundance: NA
j_gene: TRBJ2-3
d_gene: TRBD1

CDR3nt: TGTGCCAGTAGGGCGGACAGTGAAAAACTGTTTTTT
CDR3aa: CASRADSEKLFF
len: 12
v_gene: TRBV19
abundance: NA
j_gene: TRBJ1-4
d_gene: NA

CDR3nt: TGTGCCAGCAGTTTTAATAGTGTTACTGAAGCTTTCTTT
CDR3aa: CASSFNSVTEAFF
len: 13
v_gene: TRBV27
abundance: NA
j_gene: TRBJ1-1
d_gene: NA

CDR3nt: TGTGCCAGCAGCCCGGGACAGTCCTACGAGCAGTACTTC
CDR3aa: CASSPGQSYEQYF
len: 13
v_gene: TRBV7-9
abundance: NA
j_gene: TRBJ2-7
d_gene: TRBD1

CDR3nt: TGCGCCAGCAGCCAAACAGGGGTAGAGACCCAGTACTTC
CDR3aa: CASSQTGVETQYF
len: 13
v_gene: TRBV4-1
abundance: NA
j_gene: TRBJ2-5
d_gene: TRBD1

CDR3nt: TGTGCCAGCAGCTTAGAACCCAGCCAAGAGACCCAGTACTTC
CDR3aa: CASSLEPSQETQYF
len: 14
v_gene: TRBV7-2
abundance: NA
j_gene: TRBJ2-5
d_gene: NA

CDR3nt: TGTGCCTGGAGCCGGGGACAGGGGGCCCACGAGCAGTACTTC
CDR3aa: CAWSRGQGAHEQYF
len: 14
v_gene: TRBV30
abundance: NA
j_gene: TRBJ2-7
d_gene: TRBD1

CDR3nt: TGTGCCACCAGCAGGGGAGCTTACAATGAGCAGTTCTTC
CDR3aa: CATSRGAYNEQFF
len: 13
v_gene: TRBV15
abundance: NA
j_gene: TRBJ2-1
d_gene: NA

CDR3nt: TGTGCCAGCAGCCCCGAAGCGGGAGAAGGGTACGAGCAGTACTTC
CDR3aa: CASSPEAGEGYEQYF
len: 15
v_gene: TRBV6-5
abundance: NA
j_gene: TRBJ2-7
d_gene: TRBD2

CDR3nt: TGCAGCGTTGCCACTCCAGGGTATGGGGCCAACGTCCTGACTTTC
CDR3aa: CSVATPGYGANVLTF
len: 15
v_gene: TRBV29-1
abundance: NA
j_gene: TRBJ2-6
d_gene: NA